The entry below gives a single T cell receptor (beta chain) sequence along with its context. How the authors handled the data: The authors estimated nucleated cell counts from reference gene primer amplification. Profiled with immunoSEQ multiplex PCR; TCRdb holds only in-frame clones, not every one. V and J calls and clone size are those listed in that table; D and trimming were worked out from the DNA. The table shows 300,000 or so clones, with just under 90% occurring only once. This entry belongs to a study of blood T cell repertoires in COVID-19. CDR1 is ENHRY, CDR2 SYGVKD, per germline. Trimming took 4 bases from V and 0 from J, leaving 12 bases between them. CDR3 length: 15 amino acids.

This clonotype was obtained from a woman in her thirties or forties with acute or convalescent COVID-19. The chain joins TRBV10-3 to TRBJ1-1, with a possible D match to TRBD1 (5 bases). The sequenced sample consisted of peripheral blood. This CDR3 reads CAISGGDSMNTEAFF. The CDR3, as DNA: TGTGCCATCAGTGGGGGGGATTCCATGAACACTGAAGCTTTCTTT.